This TCR beta chain was captured by sequencing in a study of tumor and adjacent non-tumor tissue in lung cancer (dated by TCRdb to 2016 to 2019). Describing the broader study: By cancer type, the cohort comprised eleven to twelve adenocarcinoma patients, 2 squamous cell carcinoma patients and 1 small cell lung cancer patient. Ages among the roughly 15 patients ranged from roughly 30 to 76 years, there were around ten men and 5 women, and disease was at TNM stage I to III. In total, sequencing yielded 125,075,908 productive TCRbeta reads, which works out to an average of about 3.9 million reads per sample. The study compared bulk TCRbeta repertoires from lung tumor tissue and matched distant non-tumor lung tissue of over 13 lung cancer patients. Some 30 paired specimens, one tumor and one normal lung sample per patient, were profiled by TCRbeta CDR3 sequencing. General conclusions and limits of the study: The top 100 clones accounted for a significantly larger cumulative portion of the repertoire in normal lung than in tumor tissue. Younger patients had significantly higher TCR diversity, and higher tumor TCR diversity was associated with shorter overall and disease-free survival. Significantly higher TCR diversity (inverse Simpson) was observed in tumor tissue than in normal lung tissue (431.37 vs 166.20, P = 0.0075, Mann-Whitney U test). The methods do not name the sequencing platform or mention unique molecular identifiers. Only 15 or so patients were included in the cohort, and the need for larger samples and more detailed clinical data was noted by the authors. Peripheral blood was not sequenced, so blood TCRbeta repertoires in these lung cancer patients were not examined.

Remarks on this clonotype: Its antigen remains unidentified. The junction departs from germline at one end; a sequencing error may be responsible.

Bulk unsorted tissue served as the source for RNA extraction, and RNA quality was assessed using a NanoDrop ND-1000 and an Agilent 2100. All donors had newly diagnosed lung cancer, had not received prior chemotherapy, and were admitted for thoracic surgery in China between August and November 2014. Anyone who had undergone radiotherapy or chemotherapy before, or who had another cancer at the same time, was left out of the study. Pieces of surgical tissue measuring about 1-2 cm3 were kept in RNAlater solution and stored at -80 degrees C until use. Libraries were prepared through multiplex PCR. The sequencing machine was an Illumina HiSeq 2500. Following protocols modified from ARM-PCR, the researchers constructed TCRbeta libraries through three rounds of nested PCR with primers (Table S4). Before sequencing, PCR products of 200-500 bp were cut from the gel and purified using the QIAquick gel extraction kit. The study's processing was this. Trimmomatic was used to clean the reads, FLASH was used to merge the reads into complete CDR3 sequences, and MiTCR was used to assign the reads to V(D)J germline segments. VDJtools was used to compute clonal diversity as the inverse Simpson's index. In-frame sequences without a premature stop codon were defined as productive reads. TCRdb reran the public reads through fastp at Q25 and MiXCR, keeping productive beta chains. CDR3 protein duplicates are merged, each entry listing the most common genes and DNA. These V and J calls are TCRdb output, not the study's own analysis. A total of 60,000 to 85,000 distinct CDR3 sequences appear in this sample, roughly 76% of them only once. About 14% of the sample belongs to the ten largest clones.

This clonotype was obtained from a woman between 45 and 65 years old with non-small cell lung cancer. The sample taken for sequencing was lung tumor tissue.

The DNA sequence follows: TGCAGCGTTGGACAGGGTGGTGGTACGCATTATTTT. Translated, this gives CSVGQGGGTHYF. The V and J genes are TRBV29-1 and TRBJ2-3; a stretch of 7 junction bases matches TRBD1. Via the germline V gene, CDR1 is SQVTM and CDR2 ANQGSEA. Taken from cysteine to phenylalanine, the CDR3 has 12 residues. The only DNA kept is the CDR3, 36 bases in frame from the first base.